Below are 5 T cell receptor beta chains sequenced from a single sample in a study of blood T cells in healthy people across ages (dated by TCRdb to the mid-2010s). Library preparation was by 5' RACE. These reads were obtained on an Illumina HiSeq 2500. A second about 7 to 12 cycle PCR used a sample-barcoded 5' primer and a J-beta primer mix. In-frame beta chains were kept once TCRdb had trimmed the public reads at Q25 with fastp and called clones with MiXCR. Merged by CDR3 protein, the rows form single entries marked with the most common genes and DNA. This sample lists some 730,000 distinct CDR3 sequences; 22% were detected once. Of the sample, around a fifth falls within the top ten clones. Sequenced material: blood. The receptor source for this set is a man between 65 and 85 years old in good health.

The CDR3 sequence is CARGGPNTEAFF. CDR3 DNA sequence: TGTGCAAGGGGGGGCCCGAACACTGAAGCTTTCTTT. The V gene is TRBV27, the J gene TRBJ1-1; D is possibly TRBD1 (6 bases). The CDR3 totals 12 residues. Germline CDR1 is MNHEY and CDR2 is SMNVEV (reference sequence).

This clonotype was observed a few times. The chain recombines TRBV12-3 or TRBV12-4 with TRBJ1-6; D remains ambiguous. The CDR3 consists of 15 residues. V dropped 2 bases and J dropped 4 bases, with 9 bases sitting between them. This CDR3 is CASSLRRGYNSPLHF. In DNA, the CDR3 is TGTGCCAGCAGTTTACGGCGGGGATATAATTCACCCCTCCACTTT.

A few counts support this clonotype. This chain links TRBV28 with TRBJ2-1; TRBD1 or TRBD2 may be the D gene (6 bases each). The germline gives CDR1 MDHEN, CDR2 SYDVKM. The CDR3 has 13 residues. With 8 bases removed from V and 6 bases from J, the gap between germline ends came to 14 bases. CDR3 DNA sequence: TGTGCCAGCGTGGGGGGCAGGGTCAATGAGCAGTTCTTC. Its translation is CASVGGRVNEQFF.

The chain couples TRBV23-1 to TRBJ2-2; maybe TRBD1 (6 bases). TRBV23-1 has ORF status, its function being uncertain. This CDR3 spans 13 amino acids. V was trimmed by 4 bases and J by 7 bases, leaving 10 bases between them. In DNA form, the CDR3 reads TGCGCCAGCAGTCTGCAGGGGAACGGGGAGCTGTTTTTT. The encoded protein is CASSLQGNGELFF.

This clonotype has only a few counts. The chain joins TRBV20-1 to TRBJ1-5; 8 bases are shared with TRBD1. The CDR3 extends over 13 amino acids. The J segment lost 7 bases and the V segment lost 8 bases, leaving 10 bases of the junction unmatched. The V gene's germline CDR1 is DFQATT and CDR2 SNEGSKA (reference sequence). CDR3 region: CSFGGQGDQPQHF. The CDR3 DNA reads as TGCAGTTTCGGAGGACAGGGTGACCAGCCCCAGCATTTT.